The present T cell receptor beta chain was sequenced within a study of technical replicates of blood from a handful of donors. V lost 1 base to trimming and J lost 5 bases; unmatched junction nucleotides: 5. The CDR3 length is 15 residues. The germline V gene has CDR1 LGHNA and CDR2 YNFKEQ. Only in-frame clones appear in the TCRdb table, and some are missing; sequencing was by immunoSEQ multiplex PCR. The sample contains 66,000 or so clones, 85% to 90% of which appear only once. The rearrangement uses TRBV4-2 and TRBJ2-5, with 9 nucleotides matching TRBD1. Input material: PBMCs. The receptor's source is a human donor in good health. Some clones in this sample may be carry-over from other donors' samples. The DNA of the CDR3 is TGTGCCAGCAGCCAAGGCGGACAGGGGTGGGAGACCCAGTACTTC. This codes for CASSQGGQGWETQYF.